These T cell receptor beta chains were read from a single sample in a study of T cells in tumors after PD-1 blockade. Sequenced by immunoSEQ multiplex PCR; TCRdb stores in-frame clones only, minus some. The data show roughly 50,000 clones, with 65% to 85% seen just once and 4% to 4.5% held by the top ten. The sample in question was PBMCs, obtained before anti-PD-1 treatment. Receptor source: a human donor with basal cell carcinoma. Both conserved end residues are part of each CDR3. Some rows mark clone size as missing; the rest say once, few, many or name a class of expanded clone.

CDR3 protein: CASSIWDSQNYGYTF; V gene: TRBV19; clone size: NA; J gene: TRBJ1-2
CDR3 protein: CASSREGRYGYTF; V gene: TRBV18; clone size: NA; J gene: TRBJ1-2
CDR3 protein: CASTQHRGQGDNEQFF; V gene: TRBV2; clone size: NA; J gene: TRBJ2-1
CDR3 protein: CASSEEWTSNNSPLHF; V gene: TRBV6-1; clone size: NA; J gene: TRBJ1-6
CDR3 protein: CASSRLTAGKNNEQFF; V gene: TRBV11-3; clone size: NA; J gene: TRBJ2-1
CDR3 protein: CASTLRGSYNEQFF; V gene: TRBV5-4; clone size: few; J gene: TRBJ2-1
CDR3 protein: CASREQGATNGYTF; V gene: TRBV6-6; clone size: few; J gene: TRBJ1-2
CDR3 protein: CASRAPNEQFF; V gene: TRBV5-4; clone size: NA; J gene: TRBJ2-1
CDR3 protein: CASSTDRGAYGYTF; V gene: TRBV19; clone size: NA; J gene: TRBJ1-2
CDR3 protein: CATSRTGLGSPLHF; V gene: TRBV15; clone size: NA; J gene: TRBJ1-6